This T cell receptor (beta chain) was sequenced in a study of shared clonotypes between healthy human individuals. General study results and limits: Of the naive CD4 clonotypes, about 5% were shared across a few donors.

Comments on this clone: Its target is not known.

The study ran the assay at deep level. Profiled with immunoSEQ multiplex PCR; TCRdb holds only in-frame clones, not every one. The data show approximately 2,200,000 clones, with 93% seen just once and more than 1.5% held by the top ten. In germline, CDR1 is SGHDT, CDR2 YYEEEE. V was cut by 7 bases and J by 4 bases, with 14 bases left in between. This CDR3 has 13 residues. The naive CD8 subset, CD45RO-negative cells positively selected for CCR7, excluded terminally differentiated effector memory CD45RA+ cells. This rearrangement joins TRBV5-6 to TRBJ1-1; a possible D gene is TRBD1 (5 bases). The sample taken for sequencing was naive CD8+ T cells from PBMCs. This clonotype originated in a man between 18 and 35 years old in good health. Some clones in this sample may be carry-over from other donors' samples. As DNA, the CDR3 is TGTGCCAGCTCCTCGGGGGGAAGCACTGAAGCTTTCTTT. Protein sequence: CASSSGGSTEAFF.